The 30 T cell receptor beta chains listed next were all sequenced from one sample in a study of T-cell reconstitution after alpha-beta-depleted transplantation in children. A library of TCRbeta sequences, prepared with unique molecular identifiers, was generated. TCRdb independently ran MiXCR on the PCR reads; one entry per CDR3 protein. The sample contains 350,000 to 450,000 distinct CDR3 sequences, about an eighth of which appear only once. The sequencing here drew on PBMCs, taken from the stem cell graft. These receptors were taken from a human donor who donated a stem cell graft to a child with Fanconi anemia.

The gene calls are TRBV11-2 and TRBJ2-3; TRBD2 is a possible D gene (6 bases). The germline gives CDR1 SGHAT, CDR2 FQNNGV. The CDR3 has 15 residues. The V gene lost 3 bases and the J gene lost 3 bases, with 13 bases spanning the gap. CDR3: CASSLSAAGTDTQYF. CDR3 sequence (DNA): TGTGCCAGCAGCTTGTCAGCCGCGGGGACAGATACGCAGTATTTT.

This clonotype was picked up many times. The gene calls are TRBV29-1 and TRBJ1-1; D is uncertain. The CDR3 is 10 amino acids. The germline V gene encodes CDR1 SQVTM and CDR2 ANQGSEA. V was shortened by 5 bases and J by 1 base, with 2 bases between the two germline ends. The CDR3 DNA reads TGCAGCGTTTGGAACACTGAAGCTTTCTTT. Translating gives CSVWNTEAFF.

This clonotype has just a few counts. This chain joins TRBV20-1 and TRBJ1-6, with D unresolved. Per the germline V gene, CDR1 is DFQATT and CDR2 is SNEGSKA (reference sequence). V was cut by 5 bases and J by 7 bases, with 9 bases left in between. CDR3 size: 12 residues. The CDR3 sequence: CSAPTGNSPLHF. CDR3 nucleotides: TGCAGTGCTCCCACTGGGAATTCACCCCTCCACTTT.

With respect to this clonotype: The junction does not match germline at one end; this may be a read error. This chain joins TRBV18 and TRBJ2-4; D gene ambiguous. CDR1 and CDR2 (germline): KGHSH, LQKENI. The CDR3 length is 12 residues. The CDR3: CATSYPSGIQYF. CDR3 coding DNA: TGTGCCACCTCATACCCCTCTGGCATTCAGTACTTC.

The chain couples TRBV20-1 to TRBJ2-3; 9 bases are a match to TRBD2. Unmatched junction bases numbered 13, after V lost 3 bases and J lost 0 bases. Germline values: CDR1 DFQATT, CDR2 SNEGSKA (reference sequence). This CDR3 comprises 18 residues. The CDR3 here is CSARSGSGGLLSTDTQYF. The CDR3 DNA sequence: TGCAGTGCTAGGTCCGGGAGCGGGGGGCTCCTTAGCACAGATACGCAGTATTTT.

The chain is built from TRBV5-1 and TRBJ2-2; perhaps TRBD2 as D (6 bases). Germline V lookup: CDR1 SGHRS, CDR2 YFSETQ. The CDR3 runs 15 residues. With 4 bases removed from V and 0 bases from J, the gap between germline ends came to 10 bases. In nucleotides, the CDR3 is TGCGCCAGCAGCGGTAGCGGCGCGAACACCGGGGAGCTGTTTTTT. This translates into CASSGSGANTGELFF.

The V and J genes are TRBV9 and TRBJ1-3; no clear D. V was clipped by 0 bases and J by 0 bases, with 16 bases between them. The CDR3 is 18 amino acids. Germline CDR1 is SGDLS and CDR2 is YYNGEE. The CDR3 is CASSVDEGGRFSGNTIYF. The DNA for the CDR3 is TGTGCCAGCAGCGTAGATGAAGGAGGACGGTTCTCTGGAAACACCATATATTTT. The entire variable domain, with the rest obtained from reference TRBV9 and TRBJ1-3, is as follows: DSGVTQTPKHLITATGQRVTLRCSPRSGDLSVYWYQQSLDQGLQFLIQYYNGEERAKGNILERFSAQQFPDLHSELNLSSLELGDSALYFCASSVDEGGRFSGNTIYFGEGSWLTVV.

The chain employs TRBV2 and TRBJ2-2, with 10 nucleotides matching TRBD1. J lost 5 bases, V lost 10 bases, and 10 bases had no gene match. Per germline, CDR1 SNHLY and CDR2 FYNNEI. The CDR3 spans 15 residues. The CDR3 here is CATQKDRGRTGELFF. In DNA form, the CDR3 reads TGTGCCACCCAAAAAGACAGGGGGCGAACCGGGGAGCTGTTTTTT. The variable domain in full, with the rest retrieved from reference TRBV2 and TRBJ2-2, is EPEVTQTPSHQVTQMGQEVILRCVPISNHLYFYWYRQILGQKVEFLVSFYNNEISEKSEIFDDQFSVERPDGSNFTLKIRSTKLEDSAMYFCATQKDRGRTGELFFGEGSRLTVL.

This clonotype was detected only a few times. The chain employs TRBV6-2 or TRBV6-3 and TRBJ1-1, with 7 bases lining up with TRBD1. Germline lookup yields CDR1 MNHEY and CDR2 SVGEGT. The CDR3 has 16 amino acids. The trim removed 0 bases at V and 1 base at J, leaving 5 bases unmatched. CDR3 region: CASSYSRGGPNTEAFF. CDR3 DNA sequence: TGTGCCAGCAGTTACTCAAGAGGGGGCCCGAACACTGAAGCTTTCTTT.

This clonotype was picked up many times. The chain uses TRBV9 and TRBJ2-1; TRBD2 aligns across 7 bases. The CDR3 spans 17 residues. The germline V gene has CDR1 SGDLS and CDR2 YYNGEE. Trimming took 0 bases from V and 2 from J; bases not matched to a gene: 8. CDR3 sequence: CASSVGTGGIPYNEQFF. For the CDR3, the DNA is TGTGCCAGCAGCGTAGGGACGGGGGGTATTCCCTACAATGAGCAGTTCTTC.

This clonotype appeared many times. In DNA form, the CDR3 reads TGTGCCAGCAGCCCGCGGGACATTAGGACCGGGGAGCTGTTTTTT. Translation gives CASSPRDIRTGELFF. V usage is TRBV7-2 and J usage is TRBJ2-2; TRBD1 or TRBD2 may be the D gene (6 bases each). The CDR3 spans 15 residues. Germline values: CDR1 SGHTA, CDR2 FQGNSA. V was pared by 5 bases and J by 5 bases, with 15 bases between.

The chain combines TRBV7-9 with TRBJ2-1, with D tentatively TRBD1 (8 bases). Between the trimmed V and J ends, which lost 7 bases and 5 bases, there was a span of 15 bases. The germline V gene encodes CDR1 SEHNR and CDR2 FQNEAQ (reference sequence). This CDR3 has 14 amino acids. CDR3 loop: CASNRGGSDNEQFF. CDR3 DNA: TGTGCCAGCAACAGGGGGGGATCCGACAATGAGCAGTTCTTC.

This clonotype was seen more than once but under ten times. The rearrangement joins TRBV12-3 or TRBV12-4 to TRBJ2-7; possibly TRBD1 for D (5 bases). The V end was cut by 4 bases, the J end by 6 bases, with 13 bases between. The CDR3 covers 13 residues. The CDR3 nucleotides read TGTGCCAGCAGTTATATTGCTGGGGCCGAGCAGTACTTC. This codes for CASSYIAGAEQYF.

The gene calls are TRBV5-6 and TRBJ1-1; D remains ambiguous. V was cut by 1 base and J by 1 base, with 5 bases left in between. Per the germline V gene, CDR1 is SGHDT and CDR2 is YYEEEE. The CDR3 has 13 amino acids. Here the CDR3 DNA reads TGTGCCAGCAGCTTGATTCGGAACACTGAAGCTTTCTTT. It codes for CASSLIRNTEAFF.

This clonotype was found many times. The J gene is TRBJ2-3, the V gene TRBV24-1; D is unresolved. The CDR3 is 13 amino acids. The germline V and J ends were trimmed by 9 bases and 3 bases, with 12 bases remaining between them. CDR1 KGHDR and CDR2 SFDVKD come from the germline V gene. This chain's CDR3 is CATGSEGTDTQYF. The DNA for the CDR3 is TGTGCCACCGGCTCTGAAGGGACAGATACGCAGTATTTT.

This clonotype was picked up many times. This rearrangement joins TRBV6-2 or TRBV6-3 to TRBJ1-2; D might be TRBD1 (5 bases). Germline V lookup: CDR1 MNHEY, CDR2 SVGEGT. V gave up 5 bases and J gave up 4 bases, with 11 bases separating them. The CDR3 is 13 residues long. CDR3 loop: CASSPSGPYGYTF. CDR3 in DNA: TGTGCCAGCAGTCCCTCAGGGCCCTATGGCTACACCTTC.

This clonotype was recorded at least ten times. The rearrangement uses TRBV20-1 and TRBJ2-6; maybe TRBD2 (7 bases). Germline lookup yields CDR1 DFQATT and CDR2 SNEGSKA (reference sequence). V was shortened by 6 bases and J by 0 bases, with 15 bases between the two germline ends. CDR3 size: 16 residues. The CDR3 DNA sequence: TGCAGTGCCTGGCGGGGGCCCTACTCTGGGGCCAACGTCCTGACTTTC. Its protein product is CSAWRGPYSGANVLTF.

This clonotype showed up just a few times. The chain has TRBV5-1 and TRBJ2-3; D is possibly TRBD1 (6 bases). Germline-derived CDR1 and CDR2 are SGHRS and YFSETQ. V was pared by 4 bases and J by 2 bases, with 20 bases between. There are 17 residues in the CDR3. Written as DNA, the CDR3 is TGCGCCAGCAGCCTGGTAGAGACCGGGACACCCACAGATACGCAGTATTTT. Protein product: CASSLVETGTPTDTQYF.

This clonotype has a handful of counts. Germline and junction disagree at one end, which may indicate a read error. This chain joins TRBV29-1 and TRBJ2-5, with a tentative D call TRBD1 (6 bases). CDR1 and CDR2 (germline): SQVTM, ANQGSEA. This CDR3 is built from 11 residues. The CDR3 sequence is CSVEGSQGRDF. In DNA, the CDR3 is TGCAGCGTTGAAGGGTCTCAGGGGAGAGATTTC. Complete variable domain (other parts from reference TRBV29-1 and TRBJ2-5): SAVISQKPSRDICQRGTSLTIQCQVDSQVTMMFWYRQQPGQSLTLIATANQGSEATYESGFVIDKFPISRPNLTFSTLTVSNMSPEDSSIYLCSVEGSQGRDFGPGTRLLVL.

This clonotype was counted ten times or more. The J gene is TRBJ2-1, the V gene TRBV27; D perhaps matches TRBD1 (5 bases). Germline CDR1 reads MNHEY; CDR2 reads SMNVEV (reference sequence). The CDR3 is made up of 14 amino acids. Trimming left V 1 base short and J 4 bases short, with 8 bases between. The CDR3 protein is CASSLYQGYNEQFF. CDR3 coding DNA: TGTGCCAGCAGTTTATATCAGGGTTACAATGAGCAGTTCTTC.

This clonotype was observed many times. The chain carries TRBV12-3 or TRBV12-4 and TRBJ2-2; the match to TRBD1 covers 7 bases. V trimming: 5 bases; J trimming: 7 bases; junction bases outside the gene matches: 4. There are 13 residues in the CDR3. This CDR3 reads CASSQQGSGELFF. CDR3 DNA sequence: TGTGCCAGCAGTCAACAGGGGAGCGGGGAGCTGTTTTTT.

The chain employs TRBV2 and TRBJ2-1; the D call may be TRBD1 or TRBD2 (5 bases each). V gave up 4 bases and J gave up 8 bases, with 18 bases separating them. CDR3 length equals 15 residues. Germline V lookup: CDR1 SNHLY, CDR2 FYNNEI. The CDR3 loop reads CASSARDPEEYEQFF. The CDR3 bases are TGTGCCAGCAGTGCCCGGGACCCGGAGGAGTATGAGCAGTTCTTC.

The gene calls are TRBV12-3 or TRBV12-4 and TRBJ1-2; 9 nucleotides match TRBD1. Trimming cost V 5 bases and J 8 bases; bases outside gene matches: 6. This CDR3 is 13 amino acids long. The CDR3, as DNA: TGTGCCAGCAGTCCCTTCGGACAGGGGGGCTACACCTTC. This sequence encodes CASSPFGQGGYTF.

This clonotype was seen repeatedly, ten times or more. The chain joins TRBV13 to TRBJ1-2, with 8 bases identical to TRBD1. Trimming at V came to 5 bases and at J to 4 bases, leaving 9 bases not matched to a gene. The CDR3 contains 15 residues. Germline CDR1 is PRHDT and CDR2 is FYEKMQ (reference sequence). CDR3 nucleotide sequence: TGTGCCAGCAGCGTAGAGGGGACAGGACTCTATGGCTACACCTTC. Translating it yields CASSVEGTGLYGYTF.

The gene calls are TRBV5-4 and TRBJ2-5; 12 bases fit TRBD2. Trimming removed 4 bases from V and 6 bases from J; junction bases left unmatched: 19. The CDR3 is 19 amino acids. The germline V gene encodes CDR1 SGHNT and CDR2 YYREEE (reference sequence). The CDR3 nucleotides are TGTGCCAGCAGCCTGGAAGTCACTAGCGGGGGGACACATCAAAAGACCCAGTACTTC. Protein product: CASSLEVTSGGTHQKTQYF.

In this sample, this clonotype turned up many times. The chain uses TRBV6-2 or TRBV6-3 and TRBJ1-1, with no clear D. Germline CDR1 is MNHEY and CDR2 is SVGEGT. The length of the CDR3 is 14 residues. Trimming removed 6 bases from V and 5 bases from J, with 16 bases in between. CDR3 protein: CASRRRGGLTEAFF. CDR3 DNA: TGTGCCAGCAGGCGCCGGGGTGGTCTTACTGAAGCTTTCTTT.

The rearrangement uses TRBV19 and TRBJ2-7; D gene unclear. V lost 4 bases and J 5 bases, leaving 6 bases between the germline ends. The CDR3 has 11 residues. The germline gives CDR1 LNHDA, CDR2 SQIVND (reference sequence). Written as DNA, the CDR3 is TGTGCCAGTAGTAACGGACACGAGCAGTACTTC. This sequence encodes CASSNGHEQYF.

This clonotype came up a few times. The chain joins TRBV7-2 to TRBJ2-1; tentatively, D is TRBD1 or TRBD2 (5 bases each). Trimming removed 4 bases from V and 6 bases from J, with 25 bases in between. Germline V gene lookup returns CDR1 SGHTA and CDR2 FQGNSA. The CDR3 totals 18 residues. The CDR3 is CASSYSEDVRGEGNEQFF. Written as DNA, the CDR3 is TGTGCCAGCAGCTATTCCGAGGATGTTAGGGGCGAGGGCAATGAGCAGTTCTTC.

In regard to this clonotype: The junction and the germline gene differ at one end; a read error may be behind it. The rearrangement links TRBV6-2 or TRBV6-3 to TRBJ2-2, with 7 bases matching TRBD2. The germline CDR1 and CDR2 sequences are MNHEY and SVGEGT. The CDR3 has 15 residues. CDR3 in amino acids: CATQSGGSHTWELFF. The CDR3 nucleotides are TGTGCCACTCAATCGGGAGGCAGCCACACCTGGGAGCTGTTTTTT.

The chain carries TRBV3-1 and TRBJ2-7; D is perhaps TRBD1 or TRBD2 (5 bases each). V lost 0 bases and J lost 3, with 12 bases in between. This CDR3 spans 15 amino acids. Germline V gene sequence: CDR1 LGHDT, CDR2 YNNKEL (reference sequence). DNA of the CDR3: TGTGCCAGCAGCCAAGAAGGGGACGGTGACTACGAGCAGTACTTC. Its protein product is CASSQEGDGDYEQYF.